The present TCR beta chain was sequenced within a study of T-cell reconstitution after alpha-beta-depleted transplantation in children. Overall study results and limits: Reportedly, roughly two months post-transplant, alpha-beta T cells arose from several hundred expanded graft clones.

Germline V gives CDR1 DFQATT, CDR2 SNEGSKA (reference sequence). Trimming shortened V by 5 bases and J by 0 bases, and 6 bases separated the two germline ends. The CDR3 length is 12 residues. Of note for this clonotype: Its specificity is not known.

Unique molecular identifiers were incorporated into the prepared TCRbeta library. TCRdb recomputed calls from the PCR reads with MiXCR, one row per CDR3 protein. The data contain approximately 430,000 distinct CDR3 sequences, 15% to 20% of them seen just once; the ten biggest clones take up 25% to 30%. The origin of this receptor is a boy in the first two years of life who had a stem cell transplant for Wiskott-Aldrich syndrome, so the T cells may come from the graft donor. Sequenced here: PBMCs, mostly from graft donor cells, sampled 360 days after TCRalphabeta/CD19-depleted stem cell transplant. The rearrangement links TRBV20-1 to TRBJ2-3; D ambiguous. As DNA, the CDR3 is TGCAGTGCTGCTACTAGCACAGATACGCAGTATTTT. Its translation is CSAATSTDTQYF.